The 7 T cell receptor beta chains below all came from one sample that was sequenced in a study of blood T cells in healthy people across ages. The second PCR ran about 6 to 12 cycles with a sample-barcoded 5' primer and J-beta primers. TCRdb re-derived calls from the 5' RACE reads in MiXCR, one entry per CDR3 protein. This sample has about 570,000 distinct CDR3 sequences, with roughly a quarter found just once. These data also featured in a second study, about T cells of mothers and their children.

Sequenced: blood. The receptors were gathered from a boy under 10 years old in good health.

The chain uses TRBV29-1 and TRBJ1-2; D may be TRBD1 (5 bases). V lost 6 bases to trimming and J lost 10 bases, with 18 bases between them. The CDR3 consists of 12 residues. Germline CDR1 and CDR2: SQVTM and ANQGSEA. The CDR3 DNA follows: TGCAGCGTCGGCCCCGATCAGGGTAACTACACCTTC. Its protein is CSVGPDQGNYTF.

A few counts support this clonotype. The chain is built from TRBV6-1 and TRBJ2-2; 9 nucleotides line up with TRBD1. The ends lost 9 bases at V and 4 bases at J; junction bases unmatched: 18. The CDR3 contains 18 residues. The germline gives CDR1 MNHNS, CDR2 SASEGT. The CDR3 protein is CASSRGGGTGLTTGELFF. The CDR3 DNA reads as TGTGCCAGTTCCAGAGGAGGGGGGACAGGGTTGACCACCGGGGAGCTGTTTTTT.

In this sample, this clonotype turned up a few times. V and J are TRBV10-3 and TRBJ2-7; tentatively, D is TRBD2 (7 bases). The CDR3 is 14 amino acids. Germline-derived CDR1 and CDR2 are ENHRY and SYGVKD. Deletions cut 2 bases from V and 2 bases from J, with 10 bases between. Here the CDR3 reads CAISETGTTYEQYF. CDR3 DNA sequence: TGTGCCATCAGTGAGACAGGGACTACCTACGAGCAGTACTTC.

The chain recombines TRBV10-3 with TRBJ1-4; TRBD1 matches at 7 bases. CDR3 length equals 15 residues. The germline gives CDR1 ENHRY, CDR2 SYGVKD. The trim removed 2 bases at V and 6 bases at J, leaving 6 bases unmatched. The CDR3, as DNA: TGTGCCATCAGTGAGGCAGGGGGGTCGGATGAAAAACTGTTTTTT. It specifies CAISEAGGSDEKLFF.

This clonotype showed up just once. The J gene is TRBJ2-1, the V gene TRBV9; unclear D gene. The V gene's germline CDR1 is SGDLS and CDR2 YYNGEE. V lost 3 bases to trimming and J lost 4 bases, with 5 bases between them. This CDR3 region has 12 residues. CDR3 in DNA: TGTGCCAGCAGCGAACTATACAATGAGCAGTTCTTC. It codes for CASSELYNEQFF.

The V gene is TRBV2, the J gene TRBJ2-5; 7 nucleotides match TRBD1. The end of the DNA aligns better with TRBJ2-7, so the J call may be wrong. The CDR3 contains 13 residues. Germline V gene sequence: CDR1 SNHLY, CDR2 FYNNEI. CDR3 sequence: CASSVQGAYEQYF. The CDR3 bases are TGTGCCAGCAGTGTTCAGGGGGCCTACGAGCAGTACTTC.

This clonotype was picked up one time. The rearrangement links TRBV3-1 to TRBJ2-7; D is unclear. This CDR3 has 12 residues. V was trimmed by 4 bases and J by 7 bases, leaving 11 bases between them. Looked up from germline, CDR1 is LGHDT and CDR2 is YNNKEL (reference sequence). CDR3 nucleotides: TGTGCCAGCAGCCTAGGAATCGGTGAGCAGTACTTC. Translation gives CASSLGIGEQYF.